This T cell receptor beta chain was sequenced for a study of blood T cell repertoires in COVID-19. Overall study context: Sources were T cells, B-cell-depleted T cells, or PBMCs; the material itself was cDNA or gDNA.

V dropped 3 bases and J dropped 10 bases, with 12 bases sitting between them. This CDR3 has 12 amino acids. Germline assignment: CDR1 LGHNT and CDR2 FRNRAP. This clone was recorded a few times. In the original workflow: Reference gene primer amplification in the assay estimated nucleated cell counts. The table came from immunoSEQ multiplex PCR; TCRdb's copy has only in-frame clones and leaves some out. The DNA was the basis for D and trimming; V, J and clone size are from that table. In the table there are a few hundred thousand clones, more than 65% of which are singletons. Sequencing used peripheral blood. The chain recombines TRBV12-5 with TRBJ1-2; D is uncertain. The receptor was isolated from a woman aged 55-69 years with acute or convalescent COVID-19. The CDR3: CASGLSQAPYTF. CDR3 DNA sequence: TGTGCTAGTGGTTTAAGTCAGGCGCCCTACACCTTC.